This T cell receptor (beta chain) was retrieved from a study of beta chain features in type 1 diabetes. What was sequenced were expressed TCRB transcripts, since all of the isolated RNA had been reverse transcribed. TCRdb's table, derived via immunoSEQ multiplex PCR, lists solely in-frame clones and lacks some. Of about 160,000 clones listed, approximately 8.1% are singletons. Germline CDR1 reads SGHVS; CDR2 reads FQNEAQ. The CDR3 length is 12 residues. The germline V and J ends were trimmed by 4 bases and 6 bases, with 8 bases remaining between them. As to this clone: The antigen is unknown.

Study results and limitations: Moderately but significantly shorter TCRB CDR3s were found in Type 1 diabetes patients in all four CD4+ subsets.

The chain joins TRBV7-8 to TRBJ2-3; a weak D match, TRBD2 (6 bases). The TCR comes from a woman between 35 and 50 years old with type 1 diabetes. Sequenced input: central memory CD4+ T cells from blood. The CDR3 DNA reads as TGTGCCAGCAGCTCGGGAGAGGATACGCAGTATTTT. Encoded protein: CASSSGEDTQYF.